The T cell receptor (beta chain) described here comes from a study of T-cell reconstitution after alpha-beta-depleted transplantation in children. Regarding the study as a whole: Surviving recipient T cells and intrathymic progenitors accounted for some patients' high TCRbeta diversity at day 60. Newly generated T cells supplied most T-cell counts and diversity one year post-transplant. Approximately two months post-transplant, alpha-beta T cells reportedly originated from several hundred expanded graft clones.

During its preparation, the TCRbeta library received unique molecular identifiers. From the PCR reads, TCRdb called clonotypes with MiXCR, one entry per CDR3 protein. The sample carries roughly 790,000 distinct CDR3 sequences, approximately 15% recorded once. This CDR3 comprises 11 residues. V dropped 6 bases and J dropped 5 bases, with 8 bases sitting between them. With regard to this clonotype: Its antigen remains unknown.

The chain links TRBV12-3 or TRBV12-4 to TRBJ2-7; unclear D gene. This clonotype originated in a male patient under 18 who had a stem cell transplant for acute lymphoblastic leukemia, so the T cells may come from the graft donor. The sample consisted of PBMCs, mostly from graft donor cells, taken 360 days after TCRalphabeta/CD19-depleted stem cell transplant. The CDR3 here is CASRALHEQYF. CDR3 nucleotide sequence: TGTGCCAGCAGGGCTCTCCACGAGCAGTACTTC.